The source of this T cell receptor beta chain is a study of shared clonotypes between healthy human individuals. Study observations and caveats: Between a few donors, naive CD4 clonotypes were shared at a level of about 5%. Tissues were not sampled, only blood, and their repertoires likely differ.

This CDR3 has 17 residues. Losses at the gene ends were 2 bases for V and 1 base for J; bases not matched to a gene: 6. Germline CDR1 reads SGHKS; CDR2 reads YYEKEE (reference sequence). This clone was counted a few times. Antigen: not known. Assay: immunoSEQ multiplex PCR; the TCRdb copy retains only in-frame clones and omits some. The table records some 1.1 million clones, about 80% of them present only once. This TCR was recovered from a man between 18 and 29 years old in good health. Some clones in this sample may be carry-over from other donors' samples. J is TRBJ1-1 and V is TRBV5-5; 12 positions agree with TRBD1. The sample taken for sequencing was memory CD4+ T cells from PBMCs. The subset: CD45RA-negative fraction. The CDR3 loop reads CASSFGTGGIWNTEAFF. The CDR3, as DNA: TGTGCCAGCAGCTTTGGGACAGGGGGCATTTGGAACACTGAAGCTTTCTTT.